The 21 T cell receptor beta chains in this list originate from one sample, sequenced in a study of blood T cell repertoires in COVID-19. Using immunoSEQ multiplex PCR, the repertoire was profiled, and TCRdb retains in-frame clones only, with some absent. The table includes under 200,000 clones, about four fifths detected once. The sample comprised PBMCs or T cells enriched from blood (not recorded which). These receptors were collected from a man aged 45-60 years who had recovered from COVID-19.

The J gene is TRBJ1-2, the V gene TRBV5-4; the D gene is possibly TRBD1 (5 bases). The germline V and J ends were trimmed by 0 bases and 3 bases, with 12 bases remaining between them. Germline loops: CDR1 SGHNT, CDR2 YYREEE (reference sequence). The CDR3 runs 15 residues. In DNA, the CDR3 is TGTGCCAGCAGCTTGGCCGGGGGGTACGACTATGGCTACACCTTC. Amino acid sequence: CASSLAGGYDYGYTF.

CDR3 residues: CASSFSSGGYNEQFF. The DNA of the CDR3 is TGTGCCAGCAGCTTTAGTAGCGGGGGTTACAATGAGCAGTTCTTC. The chain carries TRBV7-2 and TRBJ2-1, with TRBD2 identical over 9 bases. The CDR3 has 15 amino acids. V gave up 3 bases and J gave up 4 bases; unmatched junction bases: 4. CDR1 and CDR2 from the germline V gene are SGHTA and FQGNSA.

V is TRBV4-2 and J is TRBJ1-5, with unresolved D. V lost 0 bases and J lost 5, with 11 bases in between. Germline lookup yields CDR1 LGHNA and CDR2 YNFKEQ. The CDR3 covers 15 residues. This chain's CDR3 is CASSQEAGGHQPQHF. CDR3 DNA: TGTGCCAGCAGCCAAGAGGCGGGAGGGCATCAGCCCCAGCATTTT.

The rearrangement uses TRBV28 and TRBJ1-6; TRBD1 might be the D (6 bases). The CDR3 consists of 16 residues. Germline V CDR1 and CDR2: MDHEN, SYDVKM. V was cut by 4 bases and J by 7 bases, with 17 bases left in between. The CDR3 region has the DNA TGTGCCAGCAGTTCCCCACAGGGTTTAGGAAATTCACCCCTCCACTTT. Translating it yields CASSSPQGLGNSPLHF.

V gene TRBV9 combines with J gene TRBJ2-7; no firm D call. The CDR3 is made up of 13 amino acids. Trimming pared 0 bases from V and 3 bases from J, leaving 7 bases between. The V gene's germline CDR1 is SGDLS and CDR2 YYNGEE. The CDR3 sequence: CASSVGDDYEQYF. CDR3 nucleotide sequence: TGTGCCAGCAGCGTAGGAGATGACTACGAGCAGTACTTC.

The chain combines TRBV27 with TRBJ2-1; TRBD2 is a possible D gene (6 bases). Germline V lookup: CDR1 MNHEY, CDR2 SMNVEV (reference sequence). The CDR3 has 14 amino acids. Trimming took off 5 bases at V and 10 bases at J, with 18 bases between the two ends. The CDR3: CASSPRGVIGEQFF. CDR3 bases: TGTGCCAGCAGTCCCCGCGGGGTAATAGGGGAGCAGTTCTTC.

The chain joins TRBV5-1 to TRBJ1-2; the match to TRBD1 covers 10 bases. This CDR3 comprises 15 residues. V gave up 3 bases and J gave up 4 bases; unmatched junction bases: 6. The germline V gene has CDR1 SGHRS and CDR2 YFSETQ. The CDR3 DNA is TGCGCCAGCAGCTCTGGGACAGGGGCTACCTATGGCTACACCTTC. Its translation is CASSSGTGATYGYTF.

This clone has more than one count but fewer than ten. The rearrangement uses TRBV28 and TRBJ2-1, with a tentative D call TRBD1 (6 bases). The CDR3 covers 16 residues. V dropped 6 bases and J dropped 5 bases, with 20 bases sitting between them. Germline CDR1 MDHEN, CDR2 SYDVKM. The CDR3 reads CASSSGAGTLHNEQFF. CDR3 DNA: TGTGCCAGCAGCTCTGGAGCCGGGACACTTCACAATGAGCAGTTCTTC.

In this sample, this clone turned up once. This sequence joins TRBV7-8 and TRBJ1-5; TRBD1 matches 9 bases. V was clipped by 5 bases and J by 6 bases; unmatched bases: 8. Germline lookup yields CDR1 SGHVS and CDR2 FQNEAQ. This CDR3 has 15 residues. CDR3 bases: TGTGCCAGCAGCCACGACCGGACAGGGGTTCAGCCCCAGCATTTT. As protein: CASSHDRTGVQPQHF.

The chain recombines TRBV5-6 with TRBJ2-5; 9 bases are shared with TRBD1. Per the germline V gene, CDR1 is SGHDT and CDR2 is YYEEEE. This CDR3 spans 17 amino acids. The V gene end was trimmed by 4 bases and the J gene end by 6 bases; junction bases not matched to a gene: 16. The CDR3, as DNA: TGTGCCAGCAGCCCACTTTCGGGAACAGGGGGCACGAAGACCCAGTACTTC. It is translated as CASSPLSGTGGTKTQYF.

The chain combines TRBV6-5 with TRBJ2-3; 7 bases align to TRBD2. CDR1 is MNHEY, CDR2 SVGAGI, per germline. With 0 bases clipped from V and 5 bases from J, the junction kept 5 bases outside the gene matches. The CDR3 loop spans 15 amino acids. CDR3 bases: TGTGCCAGCAGTTACTCGACGGGACTAAAAGATACGCAGTATTTT. Residues: CASSYSTGLKDTQYF.

This chain uses TRBV19 with TRBJ1-3, with TRBD1 as a possible D gene (6 bases). The CDR3 is made up of 19 amino acids. Per the germline V gene, CDR1 is LNHDA and CDR2 is SQIVND (reference sequence). V dropped 6 bases and J dropped 1 base, with 25 bases sitting between them. In DNA form, the CDR3 reads TGTGCCAGTAGGATATTATGGGCCGGACAGCCGACTTCTGGAAACACCATATATTTT. This translates into CASRILWAGQPTSGNTIYF.

The chain has TRBV4-1 and TRBJ2-1; tentative D call: TRBD2 (6 bases). V lost 1 base to trimming and J lost 9 bases, with 7 bases between them. Germline CDR1 and CDR2: MGHRA and YSYEKL. The CDR3 spans 12 residues. CDR3 sequence (DNA): TGCGCCAGCAGCCAAGGCGGGGCTGAGCAGTTCTTC. Protein sequence: CASSQGGAEQFF.

J is TRBJ2-7 and V is TRBV24-1, with D hard to call. The CDR3 length is 18 residues. CDR1 is KGHDR, CDR2 SFDVKD, per germline. Trimming removed 0 bases from V and 0 bases from J, with 17 bases in between. The DNA for the CDR3 is TGTGCCACCAGTGATTTGGTGATCAGCGAGAAGATCTCCTACGAGCAGTACTTC. Its protein is CATSDLVISEKISYEQYF.

This clone was picked up a small number of times. The chain has TRBV6-1 and TRBJ2-5, with 15 bases aligning to TRBD2. CDR3 size: 17 residues. From germline, CDR1 is MNHNS and CDR2 SASEGT. The trim removed 4 bases at V and 6 bases at J, leaving 9 bases unmatched. CDR3 protein: CASSGRTSGRAGKTQYF. The DNA for the CDR3 is TGTGCCAGCAGTGGACGGACTAGCGGGAGGGCCGGAAAGACCCAGTACTTC.

This chain links TRBV27 with TRBJ1-1, with 7 bases fitting TRBD1. The CDR3 extends over 15 amino acids. Germline V gene sequence: CDR1 MNHEY, CDR2 SMNVEV (reference sequence). V was pared by 7 bases and J by 1 base, with 9 bases of the junction left unmatched. CDR3 amino acids: CASNQGGQKNTEAFF. The CDR3 DNA follows: TGTGCCAGCAATCAGGGGGGACAGAAGAACACTGAAGCTTTCTTT.

V is TRBV28 and J is TRBJ1-5, with 7 bases aligning to TRBD1. Per germline, CDR1 MDHEN and CDR2 SYDVKM. V gave up 3 bases and J gave up 8 bases; unmatched junction bases: 1. This CDR3 is built from 12 residues. For the CDR3, the DNA is TGTGCCAGCAGTTTGACAGGGAAGCCCCAGCATTTT. It yields the protein CASSLTGKPQHF.

The genes are TRBV5-1 and TRBJ2-2, with TRBD2 matching 14 bases. V dropped 2 bases and J dropped 3; count of bases not matched to a gene: 6. The CDR3 consists of 18 residues. In germline, CDR1 is SGHRS, CDR2 YFSETQ. CDR3 region: CASSLEGLAGAYTGELFF. The CDR3 DNA reads TGCGCCAGCAGCTTAGAGGGACTAGCGGGAGCCTACACCGGGGAGCTGTTTTTT.

This chain uses TRBV19 with TRBJ1-4; D not certain. Trimming removed 4 bases from V and 3 bases from J, with 6 bases in between. Germline loops: CDR1 LNHDA, CDR2 SQIVND (reference sequence). The CDR3 totals 13 residues. As DNA, the CDR3 is TGTGCCAGTAGTACCTTCTCTAATGAAAAACTGTTTTTT. Translating gives CASSTFSNEKLFF.

The CDR3 loop reads CASRKTGGGNTIYF. The CDR3 nucleotides are TGTGCCAGCAGAAAAACAGGGGGCGGAAACACCATATATTTT. The chain has TRBV6-5 and TRBJ1-3; 9 bases match TRBD1. The CDR3 length is 14 residues. The V gene's germline CDR1 is MNHEY and CDR2 SVGAGI. V shed 6 bases and J 4 bases; nucleotides not matched to a gene: 4.

The rearrangement uses TRBV28 and TRBJ2-5; the D gene is possibly TRBD2 (5 bases). This CDR3 spans 15 amino acids. CDR1 and CDR2 from the germline V gene are MDHEN and SYDVKM. V lost 3 bases, J lost 5 bases, and 16 bases lay in between. CDR3 nucleotide sequence: TGTGCCAGCAGTTTTTGGCGGGTCCCGGGGGAGACCCAGTACTTC. It yields the protein CASSFWRVPGETQYF.